This TCR beta chain was sequenced in a study of T and B cells in COVID-19 patients. In the study overall: Peripheral blood came from COVID-19 patients with active infection or after recovery. Study-level results: Highly clonal in active COVID-19, TRB repertoires exceeded healthy-donor diversity and richness at recovery. Patients with COVID-19 reportedly showed strongly skewed T cell receptor beta variable and joining gene usage.

Blood genomic DNA input for TRB amplification was 250-500 ng. BIOMED2 TRB-A/B primer pools were used in multiplex TRB PCR. Each CDR3 protein gets one entry after TCRdb re-called the multiplex PCR reads with MiXCR. The sample yields about 8,000 distinct CDR3 sequences, 25% to 35% seen once. V was trimmed by 3 bases and J by 2 bases, leaving 10 bases between them. The germline gives CDR1 LNHDA, CDR2 SQIVND (reference sequence). The length of the CDR3 is 15 residues. This clonotype showed up just a few times. Its antigen remains unidentified. The rearrangement links TRBV19 to TRBJ2-2, with a weak D call TRBD1 (5 bases). Source material: blood. This TCR was sampled from a human donor who had recovered from COVID-19. The CDR3 DNA reads as TGTGCCAGTAGTATCCTGCAGGGTAACACCGGGGAGCTGTTTTTT. It is translated as CASSILQGNTGELFF. Full variable domain (missing parts from reference TRBV19 and TRBJ2-2): DGGITQSPKYLFRKEGQNVTLSCEQNLNHDAMYWYRQDPGQGLRLIYYSQIVNDFQKGDIAEGYSVSREKKESFPLTVTSAQKNPTAFYLCASSILQGNTGELFFGEGSRLTVL.